These 25 T cell receptor beta chains came from one sample sequenced in a study of cytomegalovirus exposure and HLA in healthy donors. Both 60 Vbeta primers and 13 Jbeta primers went into the PCR. Generated by immunoSEQ multiplex PCR, the TCRdb table keeps only in-frame clones and is missing some. The sample shows 100,000 or so clones, 84% of them seen only once. Sequenced material: PBMCs. Receptors were obtained from a woman under 30 in good health and CMV-seronegative.

J is TRBJ2-1 and V is TRBV5-6; 10 bases agree with TRBD2. This CDR3 contains 15 residues. With 1 base clipped from V and 7 bases from J, the junction kept 5 bases outside the gene matches. Germline V gene lookup returns CDR1 SGHDT and CDR2 YYEEEE. CDR3 sequence reads: CASSLMASGSNEQFF. The CDR3 region has the DNA TGTGCCAGCAGCTTGATGGCTAGCGGGAGTAATGAGCAGTTCTTC. Complete variable domain (other parts from reference TRBV5-6 and TRBJ2-1): DAGVTQSPTHLIKTRGQQVTLRCSPKSGHDTVSWYQQALGQGPQFIFQYYEEEERQRGNFPDRFSGHQFPNYSSELNVNALLLGDSALYLCASSLMASGSNEQFFGPGTRLTVL.

The rearrangement joins TRBV4-3 to TRBJ2-1; 7 bases fit TRBD1. CDR1 and CDR2 (germline): LGHNA, YSLEER. The CDR3 covers 15 residues. V dropped 1 base and J dropped 4; count of bases not matched to a gene: 4. Here the CDR3 DNA reads TGCGCCAGCAGCCAAGGACAGGGCGCGTACAATGAGCAGTTCTTC. The encoded protein is CASSQGQGAYNEQFF.

The rearrangement uses TRBV7-8 and TRBJ2-3; 9 nucleotides match TRBD2. The ends lost 0 bases at V and 0 bases at J; junction bases unmatched: 7. The CDR3 spans 18 residues. Germline CDR1 reads SGHVS; CDR2 reads FQNEAQ. The CDR3 DNA reads TGTGCCAGCAGCTTAGCGTTGCTAGCGGGACAAAGCACAGATACGCAGTATTTT. As protein: CASSLALLAGQSTDTQYF.

V and J are TRBV7-9 and TRBJ2-7; the D gene is possibly TRBD1 (6 bases). The ends were cut back, 5 bases at V and 2 bases at J, with 16 bases in the middle. Germline V CDR1 and CDR2: SEHNR, FQNEAQ (reference sequence). The CDR3 length is 15 residues. The CDR3 nucleotides are TGTGCCAGCAGCGCCCACGGGACACCGCCCTACGAGCAGTACTTC. The encoded protein is CASSAHGTPPYEQYF. Based on the CDR3 plus reference TRBV7-9 and TRBJ2-7, the full variable domain is DTGVSQNPRHKITKRGQNVTFRCDPISEHNRLYWYRQTLGQGPEFLTYFQNEAQLEKSRLLSDRFSAERPKGSFSTLEIQRTEQGDSAMYLCASSAHGTPPYEQYFGPGTRLTVT.

This CDR3 reads CASSLVFRSNYEQYF. The CDR3 DNA reads as TGTGCCAGCAGCTTAGTCTTCCGGTCTAACTACGAGCAGTACTTC. The chain recombines TRBV7-8 with TRBJ2-7; D is unclear. Germline V gene lookup returns CDR1 SGHVS and CDR2 FQNEAQ. V was pared by 1 base and J by 3 bases, with 13 bases between. CDR3 length: 15 residues.

The V and J genes are TRBV6-5 and TRBJ2-7, with 8 bases identical to TRBD1. V was pared by 2 bases and J by 0 bases, with 6 bases of the junction left unmatched. Germline V CDR1 and CDR2: MNHEY, SVGAGI. The CDR3 sequence is 16 residues long. CDR3 residues: CASSYRTGPSSYEQYF. CDR3 nucleotide sequence: TGTGCCAGCAGTTACCGGACAGGGCCCAGCTCCTACGAGCAGTACTTC.

The chain is built from TRBV25-1 and TRBJ2-1; tentatively, D is TRBD1 (6 bases). This CDR3 contains 15 residues. V lost 3 bases to trimming and J lost 2 bases, with 11 bases between them. Germline assignment: CDR1 MGHDK and CDR2 SYGVNS. CDR3 in DNA: TGTGCCAGCAGTGACTGGCAGGGGCCCTACAATGAGCAGTTCTTC. It specifies CASSDWQGPYNEQFF.

The chain recombines TRBV19 with TRBJ2-7; the D is unclear. Germline assignment: CDR1 LNHDA and CDR2 SQIVND (reference sequence). Trimming pared 5 bases from V and 0 bases from J, leaving 8 bases between. The CDR3 loop spans 13 amino acids. The CDR3 is CASSPTGSYEQYF. The CDR3 DNA reads as TGTGCCAGTAGTCCGACTGGCTCCTACGAGCAGTACTTC.

The gene calls are TRBV30 and TRBJ1-2; TRBD1 matches at 8 bases. The V segment lost 5 bases and the J segment 2 bases; nucleotides outside the gene matches: 1. Germline V gives CDR1 GTSNPN, CDR2 SVGIG (reference sequence). The CDR3 consists of 12 residues. In DNA, the CDR3 is TGTGCCTGGGGGGACAGGAACTATGGCTACACCTTC. Translation gives CAWGDRNYGYTF.

This clone was recorded only once. This sequence joins TRBV7-3 and TRBJ2-3, with TRBD2 identical over 9 bases. The CDR3 has 17 residues. The germline CDR1 and CDR2 sequences are SGHTA and FQGTGA. V was clipped by 2 bases and J by 6 bases; unmatched bases: 12. The CDR3 nucleotides read TGTGCCAGCAGCTTATTGGGGCGGGGCGGGGGGGCTGATACGCAGTATTTT. Translation: CASSLLGRGGGADTQYF.

This rearrangement joins TRBV7-9 to TRBJ2-6; no definite D call. This CDR3 is 16 amino acids long. From germline, CDR1 is SEHNR and CDR2 FQNEAQ (reference sequence). The V end lost 4 bases, the J end lost 0 bases, and 10 bases lay between the germline ends. The CDR3 protein is CASSSIQSSGANVLTF. The CDR3 DNA sequence: TGTGCCAGCAGCTCAATACAGAGCTCTGGGGCCAACGTCCTGACTTTC.

The V gene is TRBV19, the J gene TRBJ1-6; 12 bases fit TRBD1. The germline V gene has CDR1 LNHDA and CDR2 SQIVND (reference sequence). With V trimmed by 5 bases and J by 13 bases, 9 bases remained unmatched. This CDR3 spans 15 amino acids. This chain's CDR3 is CASSPGQGAFAPLHF. DNA of the CDR3: TGTGCCAGTAGTCCGGGACAGGGGGCTTTTGCGCCCCTCCACTTT.

This chain joins TRBV9 and TRBJ2-1, with 8 bases lining up with TRBD2. The V gene's germline CDR1 is SGDLS and CDR2 YYNGEE. V shed 0 bases and J 1 base; nucleotides not matched to a gene: 0. This CDR3 has 15 amino acids. CDR3 amino acids: CASSVGGGSYNEQFF. CDR3 sequence (DNA): TGTGCCAGCAGCGTAGGCGGGGGGTCCTACAATGAGCAGTTCTTC.

This clone came up once. The genes are TRBV7-2 and TRBJ2-5, with TRBD2 matching over 14 bases. V trimming: 0 bases; J trimming: 5 bases; junction bases outside the gene matches: 8. The CDR3 sequence is 18 residues long. Germline CDR1 and CDR2: SGHTA and FQGNSA. Here the CDR3 DNA reads TGTGCCAGCAGCTTAGCCCGACTAGCGGGAGGGCCCGGGGAGACCCAGTACTTC. It yields the protein CASSLARLAGGPGETQYF.

On this clone itself: One end of the junction does not line up with germline, which may come from a read error. This chain connects TRBV18 to TRBJ2-7, with D perhaps matching TRBD1 (6 bases). The CDR3 contains 15 residues. Germline-derived CDR1 and CDR2 are KGHSH and LQKENI. The CDR3 is CASSPRRDTHYERYF. The CDR3 coding sequence is TGTGCCAGCTCTCCTCGCCGGGACACACACTACGAGCGGTACTTC.

This rearrangement joins TRBV18 to TRBJ1-6; the D gene is possibly TRBD1 (5 bases). The CDR3 extends over 15 amino acids. Germline V CDR1 and CDR2: KGHSH, LQKENI. The V end lost 1 base, the J end lost 4 bases, and 8 bases lay between the germline ends. CDR3 sequence: CASSPRTIYNSPLHF. The DNA for the CDR3 is TGTGCCAGCTCACCACGGACAATTTATAATTCACCCCTCCACTTT.

This chain joins TRBV18 and TRBJ1-1, with TRBD1 matching 9 bases. The J segment lost 2 bases and the V segment lost 3 bases, leaving 10 bases of the junction unmatched. Germline V gene lookup returns CDR1 KGHSH and CDR2 LQKENI. This CDR3 comprises 17 residues. The CDR3 reads CASSPTPRDRANTEAFF. As DNA, the CDR3 is TGTGCCAGCTCACCTACTCCCCGGGACAGGGCAAACACTGAAGCTTTCTTT.

The gene calls are TRBV11-2 and TRBJ1-3; TRBD1 matches 9 bases. V lost 6 bases and J lost 4; bases outside the gene matches: 7. Germline V CDR1 and CDR2: SGHAT, FQNNGV. This CDR3 is 15 amino acids long. The CDR3 sequence: CASRSGTGRGNTIYF. As DNA, the CDR3 is TGTGCCAGCAGATCCGGGACAGGGCGAGGAAACACCATATATTTT. The full variable domain, rest sourced from reference TRBV11-2 and TRBJ1-3, is EAGVAQSPRYKIIEKRQSVAFWCNPISGHATLYWYQQILGQGPKLLIQFQNNGVVDDSQLPKDRFSAERLKGVDSTLKIQPAKLEDSAVYLCASRSGTGRGNTIYFGEGSWLTVV.

DNA for the CDR3: TGTGCCAGCAGCATCCGCACAGGGGATAGCACAGATACGCAGTATTTT. This encodes CASSIRTGDSTDTQYF. The chain combines TRBV7-9 with TRBJ2-3; the match to TRBD1 covers 7 bases. CDR3 length: 16 residues. Looked up from germline, CDR1 is SEHNR and CDR2 is FQNEAQ (reference sequence). V trimming: 5 bases; J trimming: 0 bases; junction bases outside the gene matches: 8.

This chain joins TRBV5-4 and TRBJ2-5; TRBD2 matches 7 bases. The CDR3 contains 19 residues. V lost 1 base and J lost 0; bases outside the gene matches: 15. CDR1 and CDR2 (germline): SGHNT, YYREEE (reference sequence). The CDR3 region is CASSLFGPSGIRHQETQYF. The CDR3 DNA reads as TGTGCCAGCAGCTTGTTCGGGCCTAGCGGAATACGCCACCAAGAGACCCAGTACTTC. Drawing the rest from reference TRBV5-4 and TRBJ2-5, the complete variable domain is ETGVTQSPTHLIKTRGQQVTLRCSSQSGHNTVSWYQQALGQGPQFIFQYYREEENGRGNFPPRFSGLQFPNYSSELNVNALELDDSALYLCASSLFGPSGIRHQETQYFGPGTRLLVL.

The genes are TRBV11-3 and TRBJ2-7, with D perhaps matching TRBD2 (5 bases). Germline-derived CDR1 and CDR2 are SGHNT and YENEEA. This CDR3 is built from 13 residues. V was clipped by 2 bases and J by 7 bases, with 12 bases between them. CDR3: CASSLLTSGEQYF. The CDR3 DNA is TGTGCCAGCAGCTTATTAACGTCGGGGGAGCAGTACTTC.

The rearrangement links TRBV5-5 to TRBJ1-2, with D tentatively TRBD1 (5 bases). The CDR3 covers 18 residues. Trimming left V 3 bases short and J 5 bases short, with 26 bases between. In germline, CDR1 is SGHKS, CDR2 YYEKEE (reference sequence). The CDR3 bases are TGTGCCAGCAGCTCCCTTCCATTTAGGGGTTTAGAACCGTATGGCTACACCTTC. Encoded protein: CASSSLPFRGLEPYGYTF. The variable domain in full, completed from reference TRBV5-5 and TRBJ1-2, reads DAGVTQSPTHLIKTRGQQVTLRCSPISGHKSVSWYQQVLGQGPQFIFQYYEKEERGRGNFPDRFSARQFPNYSSELNVNALLLGDSALYLCASSSLPFRGLEPYGYTFGSGTRLTVV.

The gene calls are TRBV28 and TRBJ1-2; 7 positions match TRBD1. Germline V gene sequence: CDR1 MDHEN, CDR2 SYDVKM. Unmatched junction bases numbered 17, after V lost 5 bases and J lost 11 bases. The CDR3 contains 15 residues. CDR3 in amino acids: CASSTPGTDDLRYTF. Written as DNA, the CDR3 is TGTGCCAGCAGTACCCCCGGGACAGACGACTTACGATACACCTTC.

The chain has TRBV5-1 and TRBJ2-2; TRBD2 might be the D (6 bases). The germline V gene encodes CDR1 SGHRS and CDR2 YFSETQ. The CDR3 runs to 15 residues. V was pared by 6 bases and J by 5 bases, with 17 bases between. The CDR3 region has the DNA TGCGCCAGCAATCTCGACTCCGCGGGGACCGGGGAGCTGTTTTTT. This translates into CASNLDSAGTGELFF. Combining the CDR3 with reference TRBV5-1 and TRBJ2-2 gives the whole variable domain KAGVTQTPRYLIKTRGQQVTLSCSPISGHRSVSWYQQTPGQGLQFLFEYFSETQRNKGNFPGRFSGRQFSNSRSEMNVSTLELGDSALYLCASNLDSAGTGELFFGEGSRLTVL.

This clone was observed once. V is TRBV19 and J is TRBJ2-1; 12 nucleotides line up with TRBD1. V lost 5 bases to trimming and J lost 8 bases; unmatched junction nucleotides: 7. This CDR3 comprises 15 residues. Germline CDR1 is LNHDA and CDR2 is SQIVND (reference sequence). CDR3 DNA sequence: TGTGCCAGTAGTGCCCGGGACAGGGGGCTGGATGAGCAGTTCTTC. Its protein is CASSARDRGLDEQFF.